This TCR beta chain was identified during a study of blood T cells in healthy people across ages. Study-level information: Capturing about one barcoded beta molecule per two T cells was achieved by template switching.

Primers used in a second PCR of about 6 to 11 cycles were a sample-barcoded 5' primer and a J-beta primer mix. Using its own MiXCR run on the 5' RACE reads, TCRdb lists one record per CDR3 protein. The sample yields 1.5 million to 2 million distinct CDR3 sequences, around 35% seen once. About this clonotype itself: Its antigen is still unknown. A read error may account for a junction end that differs from germline.

The CDR3 runs 15 residues. Germline CDR1 reads MDHEN; CDR2 reads SYDVKM. Peripheral blood was drawn, 7.5 to 10 milliliters per donor. Broader study findings: Measured against age, TCR beta diversity per million T cells decreased in a roughly linear manner.

Sequenced sample: blood. The origin of this receptor is a woman aged 25 to 39 in good health. The genes are TRBV28 and TRBJ2-3, with TRBD2 identical over 12 bases. As DNA, the CDR3 is TGTGCCGGCAGCCTAGCGGGAGGGCCGGGGGATACGCAGTATTTT. Its translation: CAGSLAGGPGDTQYF.